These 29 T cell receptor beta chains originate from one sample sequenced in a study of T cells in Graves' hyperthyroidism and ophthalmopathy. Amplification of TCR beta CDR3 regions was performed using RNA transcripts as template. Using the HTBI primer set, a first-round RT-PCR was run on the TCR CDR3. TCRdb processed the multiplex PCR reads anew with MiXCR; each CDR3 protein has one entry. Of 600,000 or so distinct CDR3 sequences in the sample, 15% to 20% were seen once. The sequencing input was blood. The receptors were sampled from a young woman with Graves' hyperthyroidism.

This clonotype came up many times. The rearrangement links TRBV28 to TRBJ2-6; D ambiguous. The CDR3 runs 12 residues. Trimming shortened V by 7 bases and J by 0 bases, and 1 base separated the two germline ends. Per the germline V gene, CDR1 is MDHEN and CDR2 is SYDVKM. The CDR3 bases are TGTGCCAGCAACTCTGGGGCCAACGTCCTGACTTTC. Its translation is CASNSGANVLTF.

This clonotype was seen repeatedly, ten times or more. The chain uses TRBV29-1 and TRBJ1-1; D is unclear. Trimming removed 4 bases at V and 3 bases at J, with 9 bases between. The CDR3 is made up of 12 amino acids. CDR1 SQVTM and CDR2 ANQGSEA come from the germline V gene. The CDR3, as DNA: TGCAGCGTTGTGGGTCAATACACTGAAGCTTTCTTT. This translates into CSVVGQYTEAFF.

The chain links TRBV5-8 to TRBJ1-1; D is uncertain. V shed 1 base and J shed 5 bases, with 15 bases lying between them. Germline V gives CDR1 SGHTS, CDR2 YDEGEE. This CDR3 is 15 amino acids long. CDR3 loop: CASSLFSAQRTEAFF. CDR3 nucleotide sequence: TGTGCCAGCAGCTTGTTCTCGGCGCAGAGGACTGAAGCTTTCTTT. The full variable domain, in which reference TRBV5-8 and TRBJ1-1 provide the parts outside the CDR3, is EAGVTQSPTHLIKTRGQQATLRCSPISGHTSVYWYQQALGLGLQFLLWYDEGEERNRGNFPPRFSGRQFPNYSSELNVNALELEDSALYLCASSLFSAQRTEAFFGQGTRLTVV.

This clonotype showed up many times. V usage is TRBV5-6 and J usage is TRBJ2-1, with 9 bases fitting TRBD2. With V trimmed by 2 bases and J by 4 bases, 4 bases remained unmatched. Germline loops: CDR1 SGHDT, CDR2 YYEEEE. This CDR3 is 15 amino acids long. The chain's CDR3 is CASSFRLAGYNEQFF. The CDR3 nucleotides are TGTGCCAGCAGCTTCCGGCTAGCGGGGTACAATGAGCAGTTCTTC.

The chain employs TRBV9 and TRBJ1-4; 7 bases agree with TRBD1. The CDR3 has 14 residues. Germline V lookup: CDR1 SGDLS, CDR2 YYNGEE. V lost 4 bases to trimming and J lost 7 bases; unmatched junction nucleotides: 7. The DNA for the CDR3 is TGTGCCAGCAGCCCTCGACAGGGTTCTGAAAAACTGTTTTTT. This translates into CASSPRQGSEKLFF. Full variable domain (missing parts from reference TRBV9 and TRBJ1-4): DSGVTQTPKHLITATGQRVTLRCSPRSGDLSVYWYQQSLDQGLQFLIQYYNGEERAKGNILERFSAQQFPDLHSELNLSSLELGDSALYFCASSPRQGSEKLFFGSGTQLSVL.

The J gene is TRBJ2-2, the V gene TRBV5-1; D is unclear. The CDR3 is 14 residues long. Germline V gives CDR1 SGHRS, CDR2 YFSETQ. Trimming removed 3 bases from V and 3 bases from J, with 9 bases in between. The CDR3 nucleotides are TGCGCCAGCAGCTCCTTACGAGACACCGGGGAGCTGTTTTTT. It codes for CASSSLRDTGELFF. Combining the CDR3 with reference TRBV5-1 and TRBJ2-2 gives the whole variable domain KAGVTQTPRYLIKTRGQQVTLSCSPISGHRSVSWYQQTPGQGLQFLFEYFSETQRNKGNFPGRFSGRQFSNSRSEMNVSTLELGDSALYLCASSSLRDTGELFFGEGSRLTVL.

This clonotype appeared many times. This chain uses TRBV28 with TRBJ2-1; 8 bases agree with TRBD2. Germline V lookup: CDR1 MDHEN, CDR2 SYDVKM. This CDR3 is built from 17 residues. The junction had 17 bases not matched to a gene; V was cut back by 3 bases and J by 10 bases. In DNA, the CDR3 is TGTGCCAGCAGTTTCTCACGGACTAGCCTCAGGAGGGGGGAGCAGTTCTTC. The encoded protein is CASSFSRTSLRRGEQFF.

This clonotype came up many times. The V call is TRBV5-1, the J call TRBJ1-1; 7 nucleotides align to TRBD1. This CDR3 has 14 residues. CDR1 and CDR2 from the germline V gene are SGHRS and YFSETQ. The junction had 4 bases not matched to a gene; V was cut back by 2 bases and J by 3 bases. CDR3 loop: CASSLGGADTEAFF. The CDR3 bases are TGCGCCAGCAGCTTAGGGGGCGCGGACACTGAAGCTTTCTTT.

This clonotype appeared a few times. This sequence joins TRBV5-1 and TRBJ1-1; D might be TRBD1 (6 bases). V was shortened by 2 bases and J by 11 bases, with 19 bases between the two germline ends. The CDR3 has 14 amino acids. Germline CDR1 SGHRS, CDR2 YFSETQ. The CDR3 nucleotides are TGCGCCAGCAGCTTAAGGGCAGGGGTGGATTTTGCTTTCTTT. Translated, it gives CASSLRAGVDFAFF.

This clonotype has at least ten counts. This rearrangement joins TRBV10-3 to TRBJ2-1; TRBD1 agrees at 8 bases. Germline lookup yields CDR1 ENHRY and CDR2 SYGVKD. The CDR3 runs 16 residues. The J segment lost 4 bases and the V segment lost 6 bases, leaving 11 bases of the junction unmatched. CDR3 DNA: TGTGCCATCAGCGCGAGGGGGACAGGTGTTTACAATGAGCAGTTCTTC. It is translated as CAISARGTGVYNEQFF.

In DNA form, the CDR3 reads TGCAGCGGCCGGGACAGGGATATCGATGAGCAGTTCTTC. This encodes CSGRDRDIDEQFF. The rearrangement uses TRBV29-1 and TRBJ2-1; TRBD1 matches 9 bases. The CDR3 sequence is 13 residues long. With 7 bases clipped from V and 8 bases from J, the junction kept 9 bases outside the gene matches. Germline lookup yields CDR1 SQVTM and CDR2 ANQGSEA.

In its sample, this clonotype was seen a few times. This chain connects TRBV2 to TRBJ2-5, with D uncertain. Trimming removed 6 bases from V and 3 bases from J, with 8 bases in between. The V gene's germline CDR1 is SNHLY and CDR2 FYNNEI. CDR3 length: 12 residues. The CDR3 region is CASRDGEETQYF. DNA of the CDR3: TGTGCCAGCAGGGACGGTGAAGAGACCCAGTACTTC. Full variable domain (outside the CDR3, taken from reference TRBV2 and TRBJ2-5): EPEVTQTPSHQVTQMGQEVILRCVPISNHLYFYWYRQILGQKVEFLVSFYNNEISEKSEIFDDQFSVERPDGSNFTLKIRSTKLEDSAMYFCASRDGEETQYFGPGTRLLVL.

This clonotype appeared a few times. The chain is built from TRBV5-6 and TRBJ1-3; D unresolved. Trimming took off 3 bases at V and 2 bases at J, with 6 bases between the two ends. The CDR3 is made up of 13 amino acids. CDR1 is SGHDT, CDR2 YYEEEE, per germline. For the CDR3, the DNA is TGTGCCAGCAGCTCCGACACTGGAAACACCATATATTTT. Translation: CASSSDTGNTIYF.

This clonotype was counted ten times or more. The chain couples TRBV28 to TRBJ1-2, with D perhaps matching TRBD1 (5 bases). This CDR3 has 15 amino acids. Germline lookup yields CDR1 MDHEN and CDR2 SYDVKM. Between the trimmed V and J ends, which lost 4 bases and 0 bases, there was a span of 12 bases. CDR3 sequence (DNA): TGTGCCAGCAGTTCCTGGACAAGCGCTAACTATGGCTACACCTTC. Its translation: CASSSWTSANYGYTF.

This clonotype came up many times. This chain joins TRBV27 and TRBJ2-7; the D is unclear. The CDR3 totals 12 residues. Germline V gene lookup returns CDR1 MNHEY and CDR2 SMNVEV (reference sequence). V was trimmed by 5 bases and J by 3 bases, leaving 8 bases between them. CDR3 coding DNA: TGTGCCAGCAGTCCCTTTGGCTACGAGCAGTACTTC. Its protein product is CASSPFGYEQYF.

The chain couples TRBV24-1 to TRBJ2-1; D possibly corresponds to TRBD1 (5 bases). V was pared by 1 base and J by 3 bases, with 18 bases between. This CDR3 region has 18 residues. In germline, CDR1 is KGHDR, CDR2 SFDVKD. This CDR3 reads CATSDFGVGQMGYNEQFF. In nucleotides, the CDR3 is TGTGCCACCAGTGATTTTGGAGTGGGGCAGATGGGCTACAATGAGCAGTTCTTC.

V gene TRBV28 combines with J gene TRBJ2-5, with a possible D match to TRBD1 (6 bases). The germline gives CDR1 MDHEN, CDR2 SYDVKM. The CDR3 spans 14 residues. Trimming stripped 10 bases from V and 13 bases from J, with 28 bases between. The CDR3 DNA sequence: TGTGCCACTACCCGAGGACAGCAAAGCCCCAGCCGGTACTTC. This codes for CATTRGQQSPSRYF.

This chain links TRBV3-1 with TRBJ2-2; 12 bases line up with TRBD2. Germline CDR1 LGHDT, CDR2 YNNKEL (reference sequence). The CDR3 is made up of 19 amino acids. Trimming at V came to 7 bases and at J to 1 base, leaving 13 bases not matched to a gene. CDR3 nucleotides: TGTGCCAGCACAGGACTAGCGGGATTTCCGATAGAGAACACCGGGGAGCTGTTTTTT. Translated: CASTGLAGFPIENTGELFF.

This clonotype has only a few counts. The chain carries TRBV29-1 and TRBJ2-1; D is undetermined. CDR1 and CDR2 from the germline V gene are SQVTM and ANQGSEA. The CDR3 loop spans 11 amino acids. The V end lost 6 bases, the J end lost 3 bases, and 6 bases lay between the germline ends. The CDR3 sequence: CSVNSYNEQFF. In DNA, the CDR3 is TGCAGCGTCAACAGCTACAATGAGCAGTTCTTC.

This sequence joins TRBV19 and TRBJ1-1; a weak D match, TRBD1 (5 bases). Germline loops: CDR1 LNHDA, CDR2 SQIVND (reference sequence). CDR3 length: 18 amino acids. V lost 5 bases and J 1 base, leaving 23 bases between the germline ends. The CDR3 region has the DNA TGTGCCAGTAGTGCTACAGGAATGCCGACAGCTTGGAACACTGAAGCTTTCTTT. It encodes CASSATGMPTAWNTEAFF.

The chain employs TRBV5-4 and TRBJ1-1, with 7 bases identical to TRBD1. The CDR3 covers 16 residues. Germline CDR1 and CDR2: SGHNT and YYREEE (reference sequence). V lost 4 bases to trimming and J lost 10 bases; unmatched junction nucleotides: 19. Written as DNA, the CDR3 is TGTGCCAGCAGCGCCCAACAGGGGAAGGGGGGCCAAAGAGCTTTCTTT. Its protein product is CASSAQQGKGGQRAFF.

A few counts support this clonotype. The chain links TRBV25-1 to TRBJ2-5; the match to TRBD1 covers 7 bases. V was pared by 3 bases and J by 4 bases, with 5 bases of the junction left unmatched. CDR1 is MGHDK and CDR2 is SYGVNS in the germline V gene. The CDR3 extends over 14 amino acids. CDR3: CASSDLRGRETQYF. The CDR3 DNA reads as TGTGCCAGCAGTGACTTAAGGGGGCGAGAGACCCAGTACTTC. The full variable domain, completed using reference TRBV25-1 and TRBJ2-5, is EADIYQTPRYLVIGTGKKITLECSQTMGHDKMYWYQQDPGMELHLIHYSYGVNSTEKGDLSSESTVSRIRTEHFPLTLESARPSHTSQYLCASSDLRGRETQYFGPGTRLLVL.

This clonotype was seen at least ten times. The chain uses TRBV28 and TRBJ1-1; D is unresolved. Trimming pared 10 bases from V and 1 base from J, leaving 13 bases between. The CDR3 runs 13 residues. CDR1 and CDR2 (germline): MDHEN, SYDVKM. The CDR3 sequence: CATEEGKNTEAFF. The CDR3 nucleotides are TGTGCCACCGAGGAAGGGAAGAACACTGAAGCTTTCTTT.

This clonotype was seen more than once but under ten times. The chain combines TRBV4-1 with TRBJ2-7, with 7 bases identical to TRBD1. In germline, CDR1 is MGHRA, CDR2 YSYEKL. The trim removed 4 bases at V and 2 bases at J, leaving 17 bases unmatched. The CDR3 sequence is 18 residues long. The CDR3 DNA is TGCGCCAGCAGCCGATACCTACTCGAGGGGGCGCGGACCTACGAGCAGTACTTC. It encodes CASSRYLLEGARTYEQYF.

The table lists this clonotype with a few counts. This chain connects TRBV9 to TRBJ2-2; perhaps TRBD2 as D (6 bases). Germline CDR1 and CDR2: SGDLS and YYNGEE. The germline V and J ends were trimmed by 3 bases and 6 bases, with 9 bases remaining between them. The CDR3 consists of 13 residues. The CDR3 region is CASSAGDAGELFF. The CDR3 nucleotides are TGTGCCAGCAGCGCGGGGGACGCCGGGGAGCTGTTTTTT.

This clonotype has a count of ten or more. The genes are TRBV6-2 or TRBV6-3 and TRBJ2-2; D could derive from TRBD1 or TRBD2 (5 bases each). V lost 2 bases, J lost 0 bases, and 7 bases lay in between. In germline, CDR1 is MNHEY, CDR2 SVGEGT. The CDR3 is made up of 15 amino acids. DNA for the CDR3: TGTGCCAGCAGTTACGGGGGTACGAACACCGGGGAGCTGTTTTTT. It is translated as CASSYGGTNTGELFF.

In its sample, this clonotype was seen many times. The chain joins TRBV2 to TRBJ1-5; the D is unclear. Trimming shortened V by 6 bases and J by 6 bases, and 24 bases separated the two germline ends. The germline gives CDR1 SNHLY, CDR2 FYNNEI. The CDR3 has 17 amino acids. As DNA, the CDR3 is TGTGCCAGCAGCCTATCCCCGAGACCGGGTTTTGCTCAGCCCCAGCATTTT. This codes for CASSLSPRPGFAQPQHF. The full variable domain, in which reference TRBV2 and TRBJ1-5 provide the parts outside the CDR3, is EPEVTQTPSHQVTQMGQEVILRCVPISNHLYFYWYRQILGQKVEFLVSFYNNEISEKSEIFDDQFSVERPDGSNFTLKIRSTKLEDSAMYFCASSLSPRPGFAQPQHFGDGTRLSIL.

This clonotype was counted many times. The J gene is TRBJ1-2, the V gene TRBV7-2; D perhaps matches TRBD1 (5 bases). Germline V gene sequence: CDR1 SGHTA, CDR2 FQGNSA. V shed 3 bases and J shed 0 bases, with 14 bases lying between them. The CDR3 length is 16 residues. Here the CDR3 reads CASSFGRGTSNYGYTF. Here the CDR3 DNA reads TGTGCCAGCAGCTTCGGGCGGGGGACCTCTAACTATGGCTACACCTTC.

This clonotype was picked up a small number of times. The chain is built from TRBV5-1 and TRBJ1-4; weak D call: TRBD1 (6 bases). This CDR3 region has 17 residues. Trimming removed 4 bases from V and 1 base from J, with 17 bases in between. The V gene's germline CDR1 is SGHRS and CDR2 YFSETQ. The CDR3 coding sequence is TGCGCCAGCAGCAATGGACCGGGAGGGGGAACTAATGAAAAACTGTTTTTT. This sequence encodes CASSNGPGGGTNEKLFF.